This TCR beta chain originates from a study of spatial heterogeneity in lung cancer (dated by TCRdb to between 2018 and 2021). Regarding the research as a whole: Beta-chain transcripts were consistently detected in greater numbers than alpha-chain transcripts, which likely reflects a higher abundance of beta-chain transcripts. The study quantitatively compared TCR alpha and beta repertoires across multiple tumor regions, matched nontumor lung and blood in non-small cell lung cancer. In the raw uncorrected reads, each unique combination of TCR and UMI appeared on average more than ten times. TCR repertoire features were related to nonsynonymous mutation counts determined by whole-exome sequencing of tumor tissue. Both alpha and beta chains were TCR-sequenced in 200 to 250 tumor regions, some 64 matched nontumor lung samples and roughly 50 PBMC samples obtained at surgery. In tumor regions, TCR transcript counts showed a strong correlation with a T cell transcriptional module score derived from matched bulk RNA-seq. The research as a whole found: TCR-seq coverage of tumor T cells was estimated at only roughly 7.7% for alpha chains and 12% to 15% for beta chains. Additional single-cell paired TCR alpha and beta sequencing was considered necessary to confirm, at a functional level, the hypothesis that regional TCRs recognize regional mutations. The tumor nonsynonymous mutation count correlated with the number of expanded intratumoral alpha and beta TCRs. The count of ubiquitous expanded TCRs correlated with the count of ubiquitous nonsynonymous mutations, and the count of regional expanded TCRs correlated with the count of regional nonsynonymous mutations.

Taken from the germline V gene, the CDR1 and CDR2 loops are MDHEN and SYDVKM. The CDR3 starts with the cysteine, ends with the phenylalanine, and has 14 residues. Solely the CDR3 DNA is kept, with 42 bases framed from the first base. V and J are truncated by 2 bases and 4 bases respectively, leaving an intervening sequence of 11 bases. This clonotype was detected ten times or more. Its target antigen remains unknown. No base qualities exist here, and no much larger clone lies one base off it. This beta chain appears as a stray read in a library generated for alpha chains; its size is not informative. The library was obtained by 5' RACE. The data were produced on a NextSeq 500. In the TCR library protocol, a unique molecular identifier was attached to each TCR cDNA molecule so that PCR and sequencing errors could be corrected. As for how the authors treated the data: TCR identification, UMI-based error correction and CDR3 extraction were all carried out with Decombinator tools. TCRs above a frequency of 2 per 1,000, corresponding to the top 1% of the tumor frequency distribution, were defined as expanded. Expanded tumor TCRs statistically deemed absent (corrected P<0.05) from at least one tumor region were classed as regional, and all other expanded tumor TCRs were classed as ubiquitous. Each repertoire was subsampled 100 times to 5,000 TCRs, after which Renyi diversity was computed with the R vegan package. To build CDR3 similarity networks, amino acid triplet string-kernel similarity was used, and CDR3s were connected when their pairwise similarity was above 0.82. TCRdb cleaned the public reads at Q25 with fastp, built clones with MiXCR and kept in-frame beta chains. Merged by CDR3 protein, the rows form single entries marked with the most common genes and DNA. The V and J calls here are based on TCRdb, not the publication. The sample records approximately 11,000 distinct CDR3 sequences, roughly 5% of which are singletons. The biggest ten clones account for roughly an eighth of the sample.

What this sample's time point label stands for: sample taken at primary tumor resection. Donors were 65 to 85 patients with early-stage, untreated non-small cell lung cancer from the lung TRACERx cohort. For TCR sequencing, whole RNA was extracted from tumor and nontumor lung tissue, or from cryopreserved PBMC samples, and no cell sorting was done. Only patients with enough RNA available from two or more tumor regions were chosen for TCR sequencing. Before selection, tumor and adjacent nontumor lung specimens were reviewed by a lung pathologist. The chain is assembled from TRBV28 and TRBJ1-1, with the D gene not confidently named. This clonotype was obtained from a male donor with early-stage non-small cell lung cancer. The material sequenced was lung tumor tissue, taken at surgery. The nucleotide sequence reads as follows: TGTGCCAGCAGTTTAGCTGGTTATGGCACTGAAGCTTTCTTT. Its translation is CASSLAGYGTEAFF.